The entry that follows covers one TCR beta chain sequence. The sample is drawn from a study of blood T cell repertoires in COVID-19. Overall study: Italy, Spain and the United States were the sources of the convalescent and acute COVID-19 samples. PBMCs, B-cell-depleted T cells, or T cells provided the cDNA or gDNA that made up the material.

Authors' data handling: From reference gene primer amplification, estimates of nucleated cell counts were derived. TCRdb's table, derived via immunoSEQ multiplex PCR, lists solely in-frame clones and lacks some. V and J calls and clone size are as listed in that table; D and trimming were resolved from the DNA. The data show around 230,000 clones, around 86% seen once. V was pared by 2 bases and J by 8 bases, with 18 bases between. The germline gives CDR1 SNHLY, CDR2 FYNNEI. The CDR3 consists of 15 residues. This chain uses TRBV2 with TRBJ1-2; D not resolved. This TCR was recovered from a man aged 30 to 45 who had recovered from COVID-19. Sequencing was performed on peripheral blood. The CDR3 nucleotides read TGTGCCAGCAGTGAAAGTTCGGCGGGAATAGGGGGCTACACCTTC. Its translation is CASSESSAGIGGYTF.